The following is a T cell receptor (beta chain) sequence with its context. The antigen is unknown. This record belongs to a study of regulatory T cells. Every patient with CD3G deficiency had evidence of autoimmunity. Patients aged 2 to 39 years had fewer naive T cells. The primer mix had 52 TRBV and 13 TRBJ primers. Measured with immunoSEQ multiplex PCR; TCRdb has only the in-frame clones, and not every one. Of 20,000 or so clones listed, over 85% were seen once; the top ten hold 3.5%. Findings and limits, study-wide: Control CD8+ cells showed a nonsignificant trend toward higher Shannon entropy than patient CD8+ cells. Patient repertoires had restricted TRB V-J pairs and skewed V and J usage, most in Tregs.

The CDR3 consists of 14 residues. Deletions cut 6 bases from V and 6 bases from J, with 17 bases between. From germline, CDR1 is MNHNY and CDR2 SVGAGI (reference sequence). The sample was CD8+ T cells sorted from blood. The origin of this receptor is a child aged 2 to 9 with CD3G deficiency. The gene calls are TRBV6-6 and TRBJ1-2; possibly TRBD1 for D (5 bases). DNA for the CDR3: TGTGCCAGCAGCCGGCCGGGGGAGATAGATGGCTACACCTTC. It yields the protein CASSRPGEIDGYTF.